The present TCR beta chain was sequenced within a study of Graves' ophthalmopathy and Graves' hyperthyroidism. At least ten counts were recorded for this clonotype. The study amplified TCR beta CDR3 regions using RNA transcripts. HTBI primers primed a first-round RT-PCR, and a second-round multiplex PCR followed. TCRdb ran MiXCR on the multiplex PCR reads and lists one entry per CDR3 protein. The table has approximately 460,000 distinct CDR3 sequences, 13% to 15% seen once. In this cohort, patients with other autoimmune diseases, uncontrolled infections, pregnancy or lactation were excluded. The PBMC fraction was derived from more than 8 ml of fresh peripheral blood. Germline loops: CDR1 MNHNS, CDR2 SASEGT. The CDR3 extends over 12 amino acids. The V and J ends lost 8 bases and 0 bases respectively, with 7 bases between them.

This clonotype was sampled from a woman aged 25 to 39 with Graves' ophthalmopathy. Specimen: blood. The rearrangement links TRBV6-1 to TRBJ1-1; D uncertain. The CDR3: CASAVMNTEAFF. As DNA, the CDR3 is TGTGCCAGCGCCGTCATGAACACTGAAGCTTTCTTT.